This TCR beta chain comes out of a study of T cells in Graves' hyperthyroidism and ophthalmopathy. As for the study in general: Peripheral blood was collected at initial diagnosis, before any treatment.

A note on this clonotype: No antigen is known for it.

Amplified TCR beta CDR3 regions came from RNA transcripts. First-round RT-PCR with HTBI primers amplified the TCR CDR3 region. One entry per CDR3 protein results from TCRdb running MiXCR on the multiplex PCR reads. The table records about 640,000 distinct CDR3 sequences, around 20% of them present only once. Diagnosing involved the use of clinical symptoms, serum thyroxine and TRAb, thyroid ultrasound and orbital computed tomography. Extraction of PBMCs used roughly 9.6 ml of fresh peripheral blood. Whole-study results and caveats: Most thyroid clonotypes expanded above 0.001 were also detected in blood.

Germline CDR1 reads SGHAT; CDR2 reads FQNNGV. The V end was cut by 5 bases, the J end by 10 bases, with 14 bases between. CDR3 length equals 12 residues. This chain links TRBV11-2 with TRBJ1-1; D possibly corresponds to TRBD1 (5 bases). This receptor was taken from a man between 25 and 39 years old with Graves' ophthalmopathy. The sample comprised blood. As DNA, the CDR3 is TGTGCCAGCAGCCCACCAGCGAGGGGAGCTTTCTTT. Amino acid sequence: CASSPPARGAFF. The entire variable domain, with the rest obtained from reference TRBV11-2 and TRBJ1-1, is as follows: EAGVAQSPRYKIIEKRQSVAFWCNPISGHATLYWYQQILGQGPKLLIQFQNNGVVDDSQLPKDRFSAERLKGVDSTLKIQPAKLEDSAVYLCASSPPARGAFFGQGTRLTVV.